These 7 T cell receptor beta chains were sequenced from one sample in a study of blood T cell repertoires in COVID-19. Assay: immunoSEQ multiplex PCR; the TCRdb copy retains only in-frame clones and omits some. Of 230,000 or so clones listed, 87% are singletons. The sample consisted of peripheral blood. Every receptor here comes from a man aged 40-50 years with active or convalescent COVID-19.

As for this clone: The likely explanation is a read error, given a far larger clone one base away. The chain joins TRBV2 to TRBJ1-1; 8 bases are shared with TRBD1. V lost 6 bases and J lost 4; bases outside the gene matches: 4. Germline values: CDR1 SNHLY, CDR2 FYNNEI. The CDR3 is 13 residues long. As DNA, the CDR3 is TGTGCCAGCAGCTTACAGGGGGGCACTGAAGCTTTCTTT. It translates to CASSLQGGTEAFF.

The V gene is TRBV28, the J gene TRBJ1-2, with 7 positions matching TRBD1. V shed 5 bases and J 4 bases; nucleotides not matched to a gene: 7. The CDR3 has 14 residues. Per germline, CDR1 MDHEN and CDR2 SYDVKM. CDR3 amino acids: CASSRDRERYGYTF. CDR3 DNA: TGTGCCAGCAGTCGCGACAGGGAGCGCTATGGCTACACCTTC.

The count of this clone is one. The chain joins TRBV3-1 (or the pseudogene TRBV3-2) to TRBJ2-1; 9 bases map to TRBD2. CDR1 is LGHDT, CDR2 YNNKEL, per germline (reference sequence). This CDR3 contains 20 residues. V lost 0 bases, J lost 5 bases, and 17 bases stayed unmatched. CDR3 amino acids: CASSQDLAGISLRSNNEQFF. The CDR3 nucleotides are TGTGCCAGCAGCCAAGACCTAGCGGGAATTTCCCTTAGGTCCAACAATGAGCAGTTCTTC.

The chain joins TRBV18 to TRBJ1-3, with D unclear. Trimming left V 3 bases short and J 2 bases short, with 14 bases between. Germline V gene sequence: CDR1 KGHSH, CDR2 LQKENI. CDR3 length: 16 residues. The CDR3 sequence: CASSPIVEPTGNTIYF. The CDR3 DNA reads as TGTGCCAGCTCACCGATAGTAGAACCTACTGGAAACACCATATATTTT. Full variable domain (missing parts from reference TRBV18 and TRBJ1-3): NAGVMQNPRHLVRRRGQEARLRCSPMKGHSHVYWYRQLPEEGLKFMVYLQKENIIDESGMPKERFSAEFPKEGPSILRIQQVVRGDSAAYFCASSPIVEPTGNTIYFGEGSWLTVV.

This clone was detected only once. V and J are TRBV9 and TRBJ1-6; tentatively, D is TRBD1 (6 bases). Germline V gene data show CDR1 as SGDLS and CDR2 as YYNGEE. The germline V and J ends were trimmed by 6 bases and 4 bases, with 14 bases remaining between them. The CDR3 is made up of 15 amino acids. In DNA, the CDR3 is TGTGCCAGCACCCCTGGACAGAATTATAATTCACCCCTCCACTTT. Translated, it gives CASTPGQNYNSPLHF. The full variable domain, rest sourced from reference TRBV9 and TRBJ1-6, is DSGVTQTPKHLITATGQRVTLRCSPRSGDLSVYWYQQSLDQGLQFLIQYYNGEERAKGNILERFSAQQFPDLHSELNLSSLELGDSALYFCASTPGQNYNSPLHFGNGTRLTVT.

This clone was counted only a few times. The chain employs TRBV2 and TRBJ1-5; 9 positions match TRBD1. J gave up 4 bases and V 7 bases, and 17 bases lay outside the gene matches. Germline CDR1 reads SNHLY; CDR2 reads FYNNEI. This CDR3 spans 18 amino acids. This CDR3 is CASTTSPGGTGRNQPQHF. The CDR3 bases are TGTGCCAGCACCACCTCCCCAGGGGGGACAGGGAGAAATCAGCCCCAGCATTTT.

CDR3 protein: CASSGRQGANGYTF. DNA of the CDR3: TGTGCCAGTTCGGGGAGACAGGGGGCTAATGGCTACACCTTC. V usage is TRBV27 and J usage is TRBJ1-2, with 10 bases identical to TRBD1. V lost 9 bases, J lost 6 bases, and 10 bases stayed unmatched. The CDR3 loop spans 14 amino acids. Germline CDR1 MNHEY, CDR2 SMNVEV (reference sequence).